The 13 T cell receptor beta chains in this list originate from one sample, sequenced in a study of blood T cell repertoires in COVID-19 (dated by TCRdb to about 2020). The library was produced with the immunoSEQ multiplex PCR assay. TCRdb carries this immuneACCESS record with in-frame sequences only. Its versions omit some clonotypes, under half of them owing to an unresolved V gene in the studies checked, with the rest unexplained. The sample has more than 150,000 clones on record, approximately 84% of them singletons. The biggest ten clones account for over 11% of the sample. Sequencing was carried out using peripheral blood. The receptors originated from an elderly woman with acute or convalescent COVID-19.

The rearrangement uses TRBV6-4 and TRBJ1-5; D unresolved. The germline V and J ends were trimmed by 4 bases and 5 bases, with 12 bases remaining between them. From germline, CDR1 is MRHNA and CDR2 SNTAGT. CDR3 size: 14 residues. CDR3 sequence reads: CASSVTPVDQPQHF. CDR3 coding DNA: TGTGCCAGCAGTGTGACTCCCGTAGATCAGCCCCAGCATTTT.

The V and J genes are TRBV18 and TRBJ1-2, with a possible D match to TRBD1 (6 bases). Germline V gene lookup returns CDR1 KGHSH and CDR2 LQKENI. CDR3 length: 14 amino acids. With 4 bases removed from V and 2 bases from J, the gap between germline ends came to 11 bases. CDR3 DNA: TGTGCCAGCTCACAGGGGGATGAGAACTATGGCTACACCTTC. As protein: CASSQGDENYGYTF.

The count of this clone is one. The J gene is TRBJ2-2, the V gene TRBV27; 10 bases align to TRBD1. Germline CDR1 reads MNHEY; CDR2 reads SMNVEV (reference sequence). V trimming: 8 bases; J trimming: 4 bases; junction bases outside the gene matches: 13. This CDR3 has 17 amino acids. The CDR3 region is CASRKTGGLSGTGELFF. The CDR3 bases are TGTGCCAGCCGGAAGACAGGGGGCCTCTCAGGCACCGGGGAGCTGTTTTTT.

The chain combines TRBV3-1 (or the pseudogene TRBV3-2) with TRBJ2-1; D is unclear. V lost 2 bases, J lost 7 bases, and 6 bases lay in between. Germline V gene sequence: CDR1 LGHDT, CDR2 YNNKEL (reference sequence). The CDR3 extends over 12 amino acids. The CDR3 loop reads CASSQRRNEQFF. The CDR3 DNA follows: TGTGCCAGCAGCCAAAGGAGAAATGAGCAGTTCTTC.

This chain joins TRBV6-6 and TRBJ2-1; no definite D call. CDR3 length: 13 residues. Germline assignment: CDR1 MNHNY and CDR2 SVGAGI (reference sequence). V was trimmed by 5 bases and J by 5 bases, leaving 10 bases between them. The CDR3 coding sequence is TGTGCCAGCAGTCTGACAACCCACAATGAGCAGTTCTTC. Translated, it gives CASSLTTHNEQFF.

This chain connects TRBV5-1 to TRBJ1-2; tentatively, D is TRBD1 (6 bases). V was shortened by 3 bases and J by 2 bases, with 17 bases between the two germline ends. Germline assignment: CDR1 SGHRS and CDR2 YFSETQ. The CDR3 has 16 residues. The CDR3 sequence is CASSYSYQGQNYGYTF. CDR3 bases: TGCGCCAGCAGCTATAGCTACCAGGGGCAGAACTATGGCTACACCTTC.

V gene TRBV29-1 combines with J gene TRBJ2-1; D remains ambiguous. The CDR3 runs to 14 residues. The V gene lost 6 bases and the J gene lost 2 bases, with 14 bases spanning the gap. Germline V gives CDR1 SQVTM, CDR2 ANQGSEA. CDR3 in DNA: TGCAGCGTGGTAACAGAACTTACCTACAATGAGCAGTTCTTC. Translation: CSVVTELTYNEQFF.

The sample holds a few counts of this clone. The genes are TRBV7-2 and TRBJ2-7; 9 nucleotides line up with TRBD2. There are 15 residues in the CDR3. Losses at the gene ends were 2 bases for V and 1 base for J; bases not matched to a gene: 3. Per the germline V gene, CDR1 is SGHTA and CDR2 is FQGNSA. Written as DNA, the CDR3 is TGTGCCAGCAGCTTAATAGCGGGAGCTTCCTACGAGCAGTACTTC. This gives the protein CASSLIAGASYEQYF.

The chain uses TRBV30 and TRBJ2-7; TRBD1 aligns across 7 bases. The ends lost 4 bases at V and 4 bases at J; junction bases unmatched: 7. Germline V gene sequence: CDR1 GTSNPN, CDR2 SVGIG (reference sequence). This CDR3 has 13 residues. The chain's CDR3 is CAWKQGWGYEQYF. CDR3 nucleotides: TGTGCCTGGAAACAGGGGTGGGGGTACGAGCAGTACTTC.

This clone showed up just once. CDR3 nucleotides: TGTGCCAGCAGCCGCCAGGGGTTGGGCGAGCAGTACTTC. Amino acid sequence: CASSRQGLGEQYF. The rearrangement joins TRBV13 to TRBJ2-7; D is perhaps TRBD1 (6 bases). Germline values: CDR1 PRHDT, CDR2 FYEKMQ (reference sequence). V lost 5 bases and J lost 6, with 14 bases in between. CDR3 length: 13 amino acids.

V gene TRBV24-1 combines with J gene TRBJ2-7; TRBD1 is a possible D gene (7 bases). This CDR3 is built from 14 residues. V was trimmed by 3 bases and J by 2 bases, leaving 10 bases between them. Germline lookup yields CDR1 KGHDR and CDR2 SFDVKD. CDR3 in amino acids: CATSDPRGAYEQYF. The CDR3 DNA follows: TGTGCCACCAGTGATCCCAGGGGGGCCTACGAGCAGTACTTC.

V usage is TRBV5-1 and J usage is TRBJ2-7, with 9 bases fitting TRBD2. The CDR3 is 15 amino acids. J gave up 5 bases and V 4 bases, and 10 bases lay outside the gene matches. Germline V gene sequence: CDR1 SGHRS, CDR2 YFSETQ. CDR3 in DNA: TGCGCCAGCAGCCCAAGTAGCGGGAGAACCCACGAGCAGTACTTC. Translated: CASSPSSGRTHEQYF.

This rearrangement joins TRBV5-1 to TRBJ1-6; D gene uncertain. Germline V gene sequence: CDR1 SGHRS, CDR2 YFSETQ. This CDR3 region has 13 residues. Trimming left V 4 bases short and J 5 bases short, with 7 bases between. The CDR3 sequence: CASSPGNNSPLHF. CDR3 bases: TGCGCCAGCAGCCCGGGTAATAATTCACCCCTCCACTTT.